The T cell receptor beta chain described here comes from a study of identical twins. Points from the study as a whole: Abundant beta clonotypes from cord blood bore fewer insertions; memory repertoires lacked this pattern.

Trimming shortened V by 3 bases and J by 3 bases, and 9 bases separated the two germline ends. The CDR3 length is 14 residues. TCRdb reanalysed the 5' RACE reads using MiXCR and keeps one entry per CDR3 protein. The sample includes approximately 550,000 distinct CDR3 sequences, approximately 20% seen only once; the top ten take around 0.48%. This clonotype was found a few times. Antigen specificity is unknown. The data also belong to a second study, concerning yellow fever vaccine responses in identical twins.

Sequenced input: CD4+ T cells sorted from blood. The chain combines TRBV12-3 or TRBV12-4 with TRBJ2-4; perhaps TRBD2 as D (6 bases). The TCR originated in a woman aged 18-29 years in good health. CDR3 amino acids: CASSLAGFKNIQYF. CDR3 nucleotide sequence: TGTGCCAGCAGTTTGGCGGGATTCAAAAACATTCAGTACTTC.